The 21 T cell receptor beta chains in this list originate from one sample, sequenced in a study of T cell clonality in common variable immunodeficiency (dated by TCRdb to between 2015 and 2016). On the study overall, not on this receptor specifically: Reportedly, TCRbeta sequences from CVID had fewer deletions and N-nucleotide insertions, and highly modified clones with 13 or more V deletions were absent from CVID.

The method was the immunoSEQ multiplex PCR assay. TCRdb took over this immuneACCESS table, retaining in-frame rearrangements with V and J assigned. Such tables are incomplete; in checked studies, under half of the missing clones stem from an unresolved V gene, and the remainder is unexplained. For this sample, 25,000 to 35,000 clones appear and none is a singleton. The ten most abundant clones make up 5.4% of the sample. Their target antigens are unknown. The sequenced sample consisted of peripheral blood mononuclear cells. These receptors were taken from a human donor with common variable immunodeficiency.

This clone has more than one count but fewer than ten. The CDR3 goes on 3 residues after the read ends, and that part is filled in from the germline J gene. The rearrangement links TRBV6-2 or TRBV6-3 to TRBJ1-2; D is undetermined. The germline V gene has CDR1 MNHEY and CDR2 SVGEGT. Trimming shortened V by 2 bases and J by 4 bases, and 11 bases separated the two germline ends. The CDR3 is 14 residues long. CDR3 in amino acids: CASSYEPEGYGYTF. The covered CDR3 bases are TGTGCCAGCAGTTACGAGCCGGAGGGCTATGGC.

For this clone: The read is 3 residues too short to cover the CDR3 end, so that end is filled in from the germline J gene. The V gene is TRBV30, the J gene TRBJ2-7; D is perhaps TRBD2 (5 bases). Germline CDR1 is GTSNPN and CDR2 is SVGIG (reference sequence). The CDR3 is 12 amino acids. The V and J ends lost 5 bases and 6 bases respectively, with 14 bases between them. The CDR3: CAWEFGVSEQYF. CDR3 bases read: TGTGCCTGGGAATTCGGGGTCTCCGAG.

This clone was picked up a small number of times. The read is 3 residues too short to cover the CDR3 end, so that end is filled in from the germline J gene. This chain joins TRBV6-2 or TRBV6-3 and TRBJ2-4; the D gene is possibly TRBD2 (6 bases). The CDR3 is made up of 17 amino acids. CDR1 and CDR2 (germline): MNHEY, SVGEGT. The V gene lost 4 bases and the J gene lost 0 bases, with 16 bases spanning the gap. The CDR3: CASSSWGVEGAKNIQYF. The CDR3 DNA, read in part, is TGTGCCAGCAGTTCCTGGGGGGTGGAGGGAGCCAAAAACATT.

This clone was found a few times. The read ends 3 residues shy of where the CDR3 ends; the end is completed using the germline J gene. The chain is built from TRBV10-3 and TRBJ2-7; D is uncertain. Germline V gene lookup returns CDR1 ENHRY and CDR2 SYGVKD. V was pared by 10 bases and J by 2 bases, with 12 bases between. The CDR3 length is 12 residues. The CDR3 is CASSTQAYEQYF. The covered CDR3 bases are TGTGCCAGTTCGACCCAGGCCTACGAG.

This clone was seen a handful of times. The CDR3 region is CASSSTTSPTYEQYF. CDR3 DNA, as far as it was read: TGTGCCAGTAGTTCAACCACTAGCCCAACCTACGAG. The J gene is TRBJ2-7, the V gene TRBV19, with D perhaps matching TRBD2 (6 bases). The read terminates 3 residues ahead of where the CDR3 ends, so the germline J gene completes it. This CDR3 comprises 15 residues. Germline assignment: CDR1 LNHDA and CDR2 SQIVND (reference sequence). The V gene lost 5 bases and the J gene lost 2 bases, with 16 bases spanning the gap.

The CDR3 bases that were read are TGTGCCAGCAGCCCAGACAGGGGTACAGAGACC. Translated: CASSPDRGTET. The full CDR3 reads CASSPDRGTETQYF. The rearrangement links TRBV7-2 to TRBJ2-5; TRBD1 matches at 8 bases. Coverage ceases 3 residues before the CDR3 finishes, and the germline J gene fills in the end. Germline CDR1 SGHTA, CDR2 FQGNSA. The CDR3 covers 14 residues. V was clipped by 5 bases and J by 4 bases; unmatched bases: 6. The whole variable domain, filled in from reference TRBV7-2 and TRBJ2-5, reads GAGVSQSPSNKVTEKGKDVELRCDPISGHTALYWYRQSLGQGLEFLIYFQGNSAPDKSGLPSDRFSAERTGGSVSTLTIQRTQQEDSAVYLCASSPDRGTETQYFGPGTRLLVL.

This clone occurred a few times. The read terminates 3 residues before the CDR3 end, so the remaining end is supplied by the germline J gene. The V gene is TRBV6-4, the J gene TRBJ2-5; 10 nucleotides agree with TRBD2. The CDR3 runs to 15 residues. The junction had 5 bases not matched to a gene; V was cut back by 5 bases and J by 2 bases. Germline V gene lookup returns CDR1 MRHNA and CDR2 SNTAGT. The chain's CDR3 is CASSWTSGTQETQYF. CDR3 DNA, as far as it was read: TGTGCCAGCAGTTGGACTAGCGGAACACAAGAGACC.

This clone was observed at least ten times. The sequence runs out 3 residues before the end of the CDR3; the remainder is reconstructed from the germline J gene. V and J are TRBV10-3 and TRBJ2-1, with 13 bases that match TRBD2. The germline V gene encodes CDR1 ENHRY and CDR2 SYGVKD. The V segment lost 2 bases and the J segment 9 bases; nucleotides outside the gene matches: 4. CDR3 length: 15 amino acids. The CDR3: CAISEGTSGVLEQFF. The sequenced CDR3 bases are TGTGCCATCAGTGAGGGGACTAGCGGGGTTCTTGAG.

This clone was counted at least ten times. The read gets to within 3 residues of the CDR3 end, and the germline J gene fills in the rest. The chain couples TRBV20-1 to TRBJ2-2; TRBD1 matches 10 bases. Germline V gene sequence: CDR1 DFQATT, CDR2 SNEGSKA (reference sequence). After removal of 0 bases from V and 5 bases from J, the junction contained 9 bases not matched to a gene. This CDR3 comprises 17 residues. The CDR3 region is CSARDVRQGARTGELFF. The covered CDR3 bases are TGCAGTGCTAGAGACGTGAGACAGGGGGCTCGGACCGGGGAG.

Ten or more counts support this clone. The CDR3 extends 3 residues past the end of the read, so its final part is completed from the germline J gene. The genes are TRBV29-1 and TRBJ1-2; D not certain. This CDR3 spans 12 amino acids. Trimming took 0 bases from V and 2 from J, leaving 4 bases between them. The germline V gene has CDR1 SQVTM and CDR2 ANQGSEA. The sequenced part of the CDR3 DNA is TGCAGCGTTGAAGACAGAAACTATGGC. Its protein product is CSVEDRNYG. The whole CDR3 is CSVEDRNYGYTF.

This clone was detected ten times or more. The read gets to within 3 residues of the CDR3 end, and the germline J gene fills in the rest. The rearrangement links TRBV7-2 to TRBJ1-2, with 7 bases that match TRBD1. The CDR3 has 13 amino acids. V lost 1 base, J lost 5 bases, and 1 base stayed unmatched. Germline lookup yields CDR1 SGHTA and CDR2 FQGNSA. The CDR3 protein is CASSLGQGYGYTF. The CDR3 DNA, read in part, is TGTGCCAGCAGCTTAGGACAGGGATATGGC.

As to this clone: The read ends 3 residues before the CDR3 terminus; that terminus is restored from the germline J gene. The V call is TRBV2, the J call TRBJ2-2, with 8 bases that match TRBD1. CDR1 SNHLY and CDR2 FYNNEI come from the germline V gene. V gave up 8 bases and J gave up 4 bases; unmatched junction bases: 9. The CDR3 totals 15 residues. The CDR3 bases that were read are TGTGCCAGCCGAGACCGGGACAGGCTCACCGGGGAG. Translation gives CASRDRDRLTGE. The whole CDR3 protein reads CASRDRDRLTGELFF. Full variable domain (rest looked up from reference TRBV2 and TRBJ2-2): EPEVTQTPSHQVTQMGQEVILRCVPISNHLYFYWYRQILGQKVEFLVSFYNNEISEKSEIFDDQFSVERPDGSNFTLKIRSTKLEDSAMYFCASRDRDRLTGELFFGEGSRLTVL.

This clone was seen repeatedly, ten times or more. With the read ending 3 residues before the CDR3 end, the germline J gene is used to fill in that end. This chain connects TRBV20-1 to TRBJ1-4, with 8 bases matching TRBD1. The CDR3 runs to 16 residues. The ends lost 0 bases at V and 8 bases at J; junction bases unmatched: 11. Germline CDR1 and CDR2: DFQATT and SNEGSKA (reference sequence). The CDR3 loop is CSARDLLTGVGEKLFF. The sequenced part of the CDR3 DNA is TGCAGTGCTAGAGACCTACTGACAGGGGTGGGAGAAAAA.

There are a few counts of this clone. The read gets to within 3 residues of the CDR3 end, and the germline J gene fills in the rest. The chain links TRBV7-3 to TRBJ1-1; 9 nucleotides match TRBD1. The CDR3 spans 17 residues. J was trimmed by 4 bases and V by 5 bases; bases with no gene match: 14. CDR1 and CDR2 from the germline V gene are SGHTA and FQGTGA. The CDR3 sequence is CASSRDRDPSGGTEAFF. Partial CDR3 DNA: TGTGCCAGCAGCCGGGACAGGGATCCTTCGGGGGGCACTGAA.

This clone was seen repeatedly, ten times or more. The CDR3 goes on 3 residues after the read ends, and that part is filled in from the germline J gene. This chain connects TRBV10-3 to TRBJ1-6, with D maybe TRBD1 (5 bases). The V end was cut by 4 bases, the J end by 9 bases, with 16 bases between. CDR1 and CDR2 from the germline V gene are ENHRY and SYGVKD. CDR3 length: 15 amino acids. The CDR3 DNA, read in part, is TGTGCCATCAGTGGCAGGGAGGGTATAGGTTCACCC. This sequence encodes CAISGREGIGSP. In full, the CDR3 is CAISGREGIGSPLHF.

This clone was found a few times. CDR3 bases read: TGTGCCAGCAGTGATGTAGGGGATAGCACCGGGGAG. It yields the protein CASSDVGDSTGE. The whole CDR3 protein is CASSDVGDSTGELFF. The chain couples TRBV2 to TRBJ2-2; a possible D gene is TRBD1 (5 bases). Read sequence stops 3 residues before the CDR3 end, and the germline J gene provides the missing end. The length of the CDR3 is 15 residues. Looked up from germline, CDR1 is SNHLY and CDR2 is FYNNEI. V lost 3 bases and J lost 4, with 12 bases in between.

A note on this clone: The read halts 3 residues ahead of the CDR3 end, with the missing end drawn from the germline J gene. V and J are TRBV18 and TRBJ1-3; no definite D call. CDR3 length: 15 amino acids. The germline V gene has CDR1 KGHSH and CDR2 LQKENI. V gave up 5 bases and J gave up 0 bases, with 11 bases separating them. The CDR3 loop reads CASSAGYSSGNTIYF. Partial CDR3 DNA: TGTGCCAGCTCAGCGGGGTACAGCTCTGGAAACACC.

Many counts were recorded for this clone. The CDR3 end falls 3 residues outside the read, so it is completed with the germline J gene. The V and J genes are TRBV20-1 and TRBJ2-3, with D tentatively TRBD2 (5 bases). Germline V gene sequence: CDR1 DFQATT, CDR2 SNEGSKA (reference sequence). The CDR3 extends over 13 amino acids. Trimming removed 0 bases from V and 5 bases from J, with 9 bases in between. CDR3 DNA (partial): TGCAGTGCTAGAGATCTCAGCGGAGATACG. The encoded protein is CSARDLSGDT. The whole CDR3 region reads CSARDLSGDTQYF.

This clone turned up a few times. Incomplete CDR3 DNA: TGTGCCAGCAGCCCCCCCGGGGGTAAAAGGGAA. Protein: CASSPPGGKRE. The CDR3 as a whole reads CASSPPGGKREAFF. V usage is TRBV7-2 and J usage is TRBJ1-1, with D possibly TRBD1 on 5 matching bases. The DNA ends 3 residues before the CDR3 does, and the rest of the CDR3 is filled in from the germline J gene. Looked up from germline, CDR1 is SGHTA and CDR2 is FQGNSA. The CDR3 extends over 14 amino acids.

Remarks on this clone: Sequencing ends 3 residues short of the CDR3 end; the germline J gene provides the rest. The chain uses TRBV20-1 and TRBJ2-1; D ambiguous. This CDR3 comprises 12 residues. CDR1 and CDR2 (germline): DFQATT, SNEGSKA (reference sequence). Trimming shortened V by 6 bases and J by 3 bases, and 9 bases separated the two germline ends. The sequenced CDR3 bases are TGCAGTGCCCTTCGCGGCTACAATGAG. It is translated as CSALRGYNE. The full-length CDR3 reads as CSALRGYNEQFF.

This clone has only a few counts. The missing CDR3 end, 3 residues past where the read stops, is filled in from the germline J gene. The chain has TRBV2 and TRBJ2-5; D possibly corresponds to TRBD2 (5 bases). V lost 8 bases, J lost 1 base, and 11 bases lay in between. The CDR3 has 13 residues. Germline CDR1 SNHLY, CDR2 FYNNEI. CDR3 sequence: CASERQRQETQYF. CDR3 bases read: TGTGCCAGCGAGCGGCAGCGCCAAGAGACC.